These 10 T cell receptor beta chains originate from one sample sequenced in a study of blood T cells in healthy people across ages. Through a sample-barcoded 5' primer and a J-beta primer mix, a second PCR was run for about 6 to 11 cycles. Via MiXCR, TCRdb re-called the 5' RACE reads, giving one row per CDR3 protein. This repertoire shows 790,000 or so distinct CDR3 sequences, about half found once; its top ten account for over 15%. Sequenced input: blood. These receptors all come from an older man in good health.

The chain employs TRBV28 and TRBJ2-3; D ambiguous. The CDR3 sequence is 14 residues long. Germline-derived CDR1 and CDR2 are MDHEN and SYDVKM. Trimming removed 3 bases from V and 2 bases from J, with 9 bases in between. CDR3 nucleotides: TGTGCCAGCAGTTTTGGGGAACCCACAGATACGCAGTATTTT. Translating gives CASSFGEPTDTQYF.

The chain links TRBV24-1 to TRBJ2-3; 12 bases are a match to TRBD2. J was trimmed by 0 bases and V by 3 bases; bases with no gene match: 3. Germline CDR1 and CDR2: KGHDR and SFDVKD. CDR3 length: 17 residues. The CDR3 sequence is CATSDPGTSGSTDTQYF. The CDR3 coding sequence is TGTGCCACCAGTGATCCGGGGACTAGCGGGAGCACAGATACGCAGTATTTT.

This clonotype was seen at least ten times. The V call is TRBV7-9, the J call TRBJ1-5; 9 bases map to TRBD1. The CDR3 contains 14 residues. Germline V CDR1 and CDR2: SEHNR, FQNEAQ (reference sequence). V gave up 5 bases and J gave up 4 bases; unmatched junction bases: 3. CDR3 protein: CASSVGTGNQPQHF. In DNA form, the CDR3 reads TGTGCCAGCAGCGTTGGGACAGGGAATCAGCCCCAGCATTTT.

V gene TRBV29-1 combines with J gene TRBJ2-5; perhaps D is TRBD1 or TRBD2 (5 bases each). The DNA end is a closer match to TRBJ2-7, so the J assignment may be wrong. The germline CDR1 and CDR2 sequences are SQVTM and ANQGSEA. This CDR3 is built from 12 residues. In DNA form, the CDR3 reads TGCAGCGCAGGAGGTGGGACCGCCGAGCAGTACTTC. As protein: CSAGGGTAEQYF.

This sequence joins TRBV5-6 and TRBJ2-3, with a possible D match to TRBD1 (6 bases). Trimming removed 6 bases from V and 3 bases from J, with 17 bases in between. This CDR3 is built from 15 residues. CDR1 and CDR2 (germline): SGHDT, YYEEEE. The CDR3 nucleotides read TGTGCCAGCACCCTTGGGCCTAGGGGGACAGATACGCAGTATTTT. The encoded protein is CASTLGPRGTDTQYF.

The rearrangement links TRBV20-1 to TRBJ2-3, with D uncertain. V was cut by 5 bases and J by 0 bases, with 6 bases left in between. CDR1 and CDR2 (germline): DFQATT, SNEGSKA (reference sequence). The CDR3 contains 12 residues. In DNA form, the CDR3 reads TGCAGTGCTGGCCTCAGCACAGATACGCAGTATTTT. It specifies CSAGLSTDTQYF.

The CDR3 is CASSALPPGQGYEQYF. CDR3 sequence (DNA): TGTGCCAGCAGCGCCCTGCCCCCCGGACAGGGATACGAGCAGTACTTC. The V call is TRBV7-2, the J call TRBJ2-5, with 8 bases lining up with TRBD1. The end of the DNA is better explained by TRBJ2-7, so the J call may be wrong. From germline, CDR1 is SGHTA and CDR2 FQGNSA. The CDR3 has 16 amino acids.

V gene TRBV6-1 combines with J gene TRBJ2-1, with TRBD2 matching 7 bases. The length of the CDR3 is 14 residues. The trim removed 7 bases at V and 6 bases at J, leaving 9 bases unmatched. CDR1 MNHNS and CDR2 SASEGT come from the germline V gene. This chain's CDR3 is CASNPRTRSNEQFF. CDR3 coding DNA: TGTGCCAGCAACCCCAGGACTAGGTCCAATGAGCAGTTCTTC.

In its sample, this clonotype was seen many times. This chain joins TRBV7-2 and TRBJ1-2, with TRBD1 identical over 10 bases. Germline V gene sequence: CDR1 SGHTA, CDR2 FQGNSA. The CDR3 totals 15 residues. V shed 5 bases and J 3 bases; nucleotides not matched to a gene: 6. The CDR3 spells CASSITGTGDYGYTF. In DNA, the CDR3 is TGTGCCAGCAGCATAACCGGGACAGGGGACTATGGCTACACCTTC.

This clonotype came up a few times. This chain connects TRBV29-1 to TRBJ1-2; D is ambiguous. V shed 7 bases and J shed 2 bases, with 11 bases lying between them. This CDR3 has 12 amino acids. CDR1 and CDR2 from the germline V gene are SQVTM and ANQGSEA. The DNA of the CDR3 is TGCAGCGCCGCGGGAGGGAACTATGGCTACACCTTC. Residues: CSAAGGNYGYTF.